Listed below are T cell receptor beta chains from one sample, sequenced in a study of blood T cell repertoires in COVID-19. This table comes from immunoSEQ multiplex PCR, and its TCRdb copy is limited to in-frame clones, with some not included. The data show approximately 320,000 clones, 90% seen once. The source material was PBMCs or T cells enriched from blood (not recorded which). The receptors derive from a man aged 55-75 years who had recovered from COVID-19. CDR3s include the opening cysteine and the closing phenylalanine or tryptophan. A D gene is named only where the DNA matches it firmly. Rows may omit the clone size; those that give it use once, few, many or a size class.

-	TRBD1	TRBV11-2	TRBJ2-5	CASSLGGQGVETQYF	TGTGCCAGCAGCTTAGGCGGACAGGGGGTTGAGACCCAGTACTTC
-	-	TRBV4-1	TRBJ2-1	CASSQDQFRVKGNEQFF	TGCGCCAGCAGCCAAGATCAGTTCAGGGTTAAGGGCAATGAGCAGTTCTTC
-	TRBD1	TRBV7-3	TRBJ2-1	CASSRTGGQGVNEQFF	TGTGCCAGCAGCCGGACCGGGGGACAGGGTGTGAATGAGCAGTTCTTC
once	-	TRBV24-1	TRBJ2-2	CATSDPSRGTGELFF	TGTGCCACCAGTGACCCCTCCCGGGGCACCGGGGAGCTGTTTTTT
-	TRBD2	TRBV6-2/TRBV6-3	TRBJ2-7	CASSWTSGTSYEQYF	TGTGCCAGCAGTTGGACTAGCGGGACATCCTACGAGCAGTACTTC
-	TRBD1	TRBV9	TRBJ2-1	CASSEYGQGAYNEQFF	TGTGCCAGCAGCGAATATGGACAGGGAGCTTACAATGAGCAGTTCTTC
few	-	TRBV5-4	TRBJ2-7	CASSLDPSGGVYEQYF	TGTGCCAGCAGCTTGGACCCGAGCGGCGGGGTCTACGAGCAGTACTTC
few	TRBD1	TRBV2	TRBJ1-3	CASSQTGTGLSGNTIYF	TGTGCCAGCAGTCAGACCGGGACAGGCCTCTCTGGAAACACCATATATTTT
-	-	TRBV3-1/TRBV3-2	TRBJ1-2	CASSLLTNSPYGYTF	TGTGCCAGCAGCCTTCTTACGAACAGTCCCTATGGCTACACCTTC
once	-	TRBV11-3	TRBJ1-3	CASSHEGLSGNTIYF	TGTGCCAGCAGCCATGAGGGACTTTCTGGAAACACCATATATTTT
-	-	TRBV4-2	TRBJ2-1	CASKAASSYNEQFF	TGTGCTAGCAAAGCGGCCAGCTCCTACAATGAGCAGTTCTTC
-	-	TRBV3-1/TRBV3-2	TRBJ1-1	CASSLIEGDEAFF	TGTGCCAGCAGCCTCATTGAGGGAGATGAAGCTTTCTTT
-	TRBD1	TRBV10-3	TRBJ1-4	CAIGTGGGEKLFF	TGTGCCATCGGGACAGGGGGCGGTGAAAAACTGTTTTTT
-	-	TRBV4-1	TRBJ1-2	CASSQDPGSYYGYTF	TGCGCCAGCAGCCAAGATCCGGGAAGCTACTATGGCTACACCTTC
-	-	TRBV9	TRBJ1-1	CASSVSFAGTATEAFF	TGTGCCAGCAGCGTATCATTTGCGGGCACAGCCACTGAAGCTTTCTTT
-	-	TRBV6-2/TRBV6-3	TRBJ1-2	CASSSLEGVWYYGYTF	TGTGCCAGCAGTTCCCTCGAAGGGGTGTGGTACTATGGCTACACCTTC
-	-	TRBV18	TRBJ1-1	CASSLAGLGNTEAFF	TGTGCCAGCTCACTGGCCGGACTGGGGAACACTGAAGCTTTCTTT
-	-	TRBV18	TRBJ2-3	CASSGGRGTQYF	TGTGCCAGCTCAGGCGGTAGAGGTACGCAGTATTTT
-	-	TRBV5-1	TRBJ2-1	CASSLKTPNYNEQFF	TGCGCCAGCAGCTTGAAGACTCCCAACTACAATGAGCAGTTCTTC
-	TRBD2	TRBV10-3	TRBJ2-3	CAISASGRGKDTQYF	TGTGCCATCAGTGCTAGCGGGAGGGGGAAAGATACGCAGTATTTT
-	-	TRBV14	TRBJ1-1	CASSNAWGANTEAFF	TGTGCCAGCAGCAACGCCTGGGGAGCGAACACTGAAGCTTTCTTT
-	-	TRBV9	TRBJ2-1	CASSVEVVAGAEQFF	TGTGCCAGCAGCGTAGAGGTGGTTGCGGGGGCTGAGCAGTTCTTC
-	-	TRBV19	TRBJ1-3	CASSIDLSRGYSGNTIYF	TGTGCCAGTAGTATAGATCTCTCCAGGGGTTACTCTGGAAACACCATATATTTT
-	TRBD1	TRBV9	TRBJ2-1	CASSVGDRGRSYNEQFF	TGTGCCAGCAGCGTAGGTGACAGGGGGCGTTCCTACAATGAGCAGTTCTTC
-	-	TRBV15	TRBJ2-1	CATSSPRWRAYNEQFF	TGTGCCACCAGTAGCCCACGATGGCGGGCCTACAATGAGCAGTTCTTC
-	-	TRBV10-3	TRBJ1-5	CAIIPQETSIAPFQPQHF	TGTGCCATCATTCCACAGGAAACCTCCATAGCCCCGTTTCAGCCCCAGCATTTT
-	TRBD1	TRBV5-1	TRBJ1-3	CASGTGAGSGNTIYF	TGCGCCAGTGGGACAGGGGCTGGCTCTGGAAACACCATATATTTT
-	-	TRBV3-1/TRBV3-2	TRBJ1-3	CASSHYTVDSAFEGNTIYF	TGTGCCAGCAGCCATTACACCGTAGACAGCGCGTTTGAGGGAAACACCATATATTTT
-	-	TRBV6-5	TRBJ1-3	CASSYSYGISGNTIYF	TGTGCCAGCAGTTACTCGTATGGCATCTCTGGAAACACCATATATTTT
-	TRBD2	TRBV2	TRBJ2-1	CASSGTSGGYNEQFF	TGTGCCAGCAGCGGGACTAGCGGGGGTTACAATGAGCAGTTCTTC
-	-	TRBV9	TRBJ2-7	CASSPRTGTYEQYF	TGTGCCAGCAGCCCCCGTACCGGGACCTACGAGCAGTACTTC
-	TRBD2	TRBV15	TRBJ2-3	CATSRENSGGPSTDTQYF	TGTGCCACCAGCAGAGAGAATAGCGGGGGACCTAGCACAGATACGCAGTATTTT
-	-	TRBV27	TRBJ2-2	CASSLLVRRSTGELFF	TGTGCCAGCAGTTTATTAGTACGGCGGAGCACCGGGGAGCTGTTTTTT
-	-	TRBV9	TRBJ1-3	CASSDRLQGKGNTIYF	TGTGCCAGCAGCGACAGGTTGCAGGGGAAAGGAAACACCATATATTTT
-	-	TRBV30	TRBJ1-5	CAWSGGGNQPQHF	TGTGCCTGGAGCGGGGGTGGCAATCAGCCCCAGCATTTT
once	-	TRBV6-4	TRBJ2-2	CASRDPRLGELFF	TGTGCCAGCAGAGACCCTCGGTTAGGGGAGCTGTTTTTT
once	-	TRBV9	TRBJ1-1	CASSASGAAEAFF	TGTGCCAGCAGCGCCTCAGGGGCGGCTGAAGCTTTCTTT
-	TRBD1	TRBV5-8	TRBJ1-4	CASTVGQGREKLFF	TGTGCCAGCACTGTGGGACAGGGGAGAGAAAAACTGTTTTTT
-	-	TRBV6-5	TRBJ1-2	CASSYTQGRGYTF	TGTGCCAGCAGTTACACGCAGGGCCGGGGCTACACCTTC
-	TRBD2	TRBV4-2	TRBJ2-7	CASSQVAASGSYEQYF	TGTGCCAGCAGCCAAGTTGCGGCTAGCGGGAGCTACGAGCAGTACTTC
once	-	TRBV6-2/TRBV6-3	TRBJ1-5	CASSRITTDSNQPQHF	TGTGCCAGCAGTCGGATTACGACAGATAGCAATCAGCCCCAGCATTTT